A selection of T cell receptor beta chains follows, all from one sample in a study of T cells in Graves' hyperthyroidism and ophthalmopathy. MiXCR, run by TCRdb on the multiplex PCR reads, gives a single entry per CDR3 protein. The profile shows fewer than 600,000 distinct CDR3 sequences, around 15% of them singletons. The source material was blood. The receptors derive from a woman aged 35 to 49 with Graves' hyperthyroidism. The CDR3 runs from the conserved cysteine through the conserved F or W. D genes are given only for firm matches. Rows give clone size only sometimes, using once, few, many, or a class for an expanded clone.

d_call	j_call	v_call	clone_size	cdr3_aa	cdr3_nt
-	TRBJ2-7	TRBV28	-	CASRRDRALLAGYRNEQYF	TGTGCCAGCAGGCGGGACAGGGCCTTACTAGCGGGATACCGGAACGAGCAGTACTTC
TRBD2	TRBJ2-7	TRBV5-1	many	CASSPLAGRDEQYF	TGCGCCAGCAGCCCCCTTGCGGGGAGGGACGAGCAGTACTTC
TRBD2	TRBJ2-7	TRBV6-1	few	CASIQLAGGVYEQYF	TGTGCCAGCATACAATTAGCGGGAGGGGTCTACGAGCAGTACTTC
-	TRBJ2-7	TRBV2	-	CASRRGRGGLSSYEQYF	TGTGCCAGCAGAAGGGGGCGCGGAGGGCTAAGCTCCTACGAGCAGTACTTC
-	TRBJ2-2	TRBV27	-	CASSYKAPPGELFF	TGTGCCAGCAGTTATAAGGCCCCTCCCGGGGAGCTGTTTTTT
TRBD1	TRBJ2-7	TRBV30	-	CAWSAPGQGVIEQYF	TGTGCCTGGAGTGCCCCCGGACAGGGAGTTATCGAGCAGTACTTC
-	TRBJ2-5	TRBV11-2	many	CASSQNLQGPKYF	TGTGCCAGCAGCCAAAACCTGCAGGGCCCCAAGTACTTC
TRBD1	TRBJ2-4	TRBV10-3	few	CAISEHRGYIQYF	TGTGCCATCAGTGAGCACAGGGGTTACATTCAGTACTTC
-	TRBJ2-1	TRBV29-1	-	CSVDKGPSGNEQFF	TGCAGCGTTGATAAGGGGCCCTCCGGCAATGAGCAGTTCTTC
-	TRBJ2-7	TRBV12-3/TRBV12-4	many	CASKIGTVYEQYF	TGTGCCAGCAAAATAGGGACCGTCTACGAGCAGTACTTC
-	TRBJ1-5	TRBV28	many	CASSLRRSGPQHF	TGTGCCAGCAGTTTGAGGCGGTCCGGGCCCCAGCATTTT
TRBD1	TRBJ2-7	TRBV20-1	many	CSARQGAYEQYF	TGCAGTGCCCGCCAGGGGGCCTACGAGCAGTACTTC
-	TRBJ1-4	TRBV2	many	CASSAPGGPTTNEKLFF	TGTGCCAGCAGTGCTCCAGGAGGACCTACAACTAATGAAAAACTGTTTTTT
TRBD2	TRBJ2-3	TRBV24-1	-	CATSDLAGVPSTDTQYF	TGTGCCACCAGTGATCTAGCGGGAGTTCCCAGCACAGATACGCAGTATTTT
TRBD1	TRBJ2-2	TRBV5-1	many	CASSLTGGSSGELFF	TGCGCCAGCAGCTTAACAGGGGGCTCTTCCGGGGAGCTGTTTTTT
TRBD1	TRBJ1-4	TRBV6-1	-	CASSLPGQDNEKLFF	TGTGCCAGCAGTCTACCGGGACAGGATAATGAAAAACTGTTTTTT
-	TRBJ1-1	TRBV6-1	few	CASIDRTEAFF	TGTGCCAGCATCGACCGAACTGAAGCTTTCTTT
-	TRBJ1-5	TRBV4-2	few	CASSQDVRSNQPQHF	TGTGCCAGCAGCCAAGATGTTCGTAGCAATCAGCCCCAGCATTTT
-	TRBJ2-3	TRBV18	many	CASSPGSTDTQYF	TGTGCCAGCTCACCCGGCAGCACAGATACGCAGTATTTT
-	TRBJ2-1	TRBV12-3/TRBV12-4	-	CASSLRDLRNEQFF	TGTGCCAGCAGTTTAAGGGACCTTCGGAATGAGCAGTTCTTC
TRBD1	TRBJ1-6	TRBV12-3/TRBV12-4	few	CASSPGGNSPLHF	TGTGCCAGCAGTCCAGGGGGTAATTCACCCCTCCACTTT
-	TRBJ2-7	TRBV6-9	few	CASSSQGFSSYEQYF	TGTGCCAGCAGTTCACAGGGTTTTAGCTCCTACGAGCAGTACTTC
-	TRBJ1-3	TRBV18	few	CASSPPEGTFAGNTIYF	TGTGCCAGCTCACCACCGGAGGGGACCTTCGCCGGAAACACCATATATTTT
-	TRBJ2-3	TRBV6-6	many	CASSYSRGARDTQYF	TGTGCCAGCAGTTACTCCCGGGGGGCGAGAGATACGCAGTATTTT
-	TRBJ1-3	TRBV7-9	many	CASSSQGNTIYF	TGTGCCAGCAGCTCCCAAGGGAACACCATATATTTT
-	TRBJ2-3	TRBV24-1	few	CATSDLQSDTQYF	TGTGCCACCAGTGATTTGCAGTCAGATACGCAGTATTTT
-	TRBJ2-2	TRBV24-1	many	CATSAGLNTGELFF	TGTGCCACCAGTGCTGGACTCAACACCGGGGAGCTGTTTTTT
TRBD2	TRBJ2-2	TRBV7-9	-	CASRPGTSGRGTGELFF	TGTGCCAGCAGGCCCGGGACTAGCGGAAGGGGCACCGGGGAGCTGTTTTTT
TRBD2	TRBJ2-2	TRBV6-1	many	CASRGTSGTNTGELFF	TGTGCCAGCAGGGGGACTAGCGGAACGAACACCGGGGAGCTGTTTTTT
TRBD2	TRBJ2-7	TRBV6-5	many	CASSYSGLAGGPDEQYF	TGTGCCAGCAGTTACTCGGGACTAGCGGGAGGGCCGGACGAGCAGTACTTC
TRBD2	TRBJ2-7	TRBV28	-	CASSQWTSGSAYEQYF	TGTGCCAGCAGCCAGTGGACTAGCGGGAGTGCCTACGAGCAGTACTTC
-	TRBJ2-1	TRBV6-5	-	CASSYSIVRPNEQFF	TGTGCCAGCAGTTACTCGATAGTTAGACCCAATGAGCAGTTCTTC
-	TRBJ2-7	TRBV5-1	many	CASSSGRSSYEQYF	TGCGCCAGCAGTAGCGGCAGAAGCTCCTACGAGCAGTACTTC
-	TRBJ2-3	TRBV9	many	CASGAAVTDTQYF	TGTGCCAGCGGGGCAGCGGTCACAGATACGCAGTATTTT
-	TRBJ2-4	TRBV6-6	many	CASSYSRRAKNIQYF	TGTGCCAGCAGTTACTCGAGGCGTGCCAAAAACATTCAGTACTTC
-	TRBJ2-2	TRBV20-1	many	CSARDSGFFSGELFF	TGCAGTGCTAGAGATTCCGGTTTTTTTTCCGGGGAGCTGTTTTTT
-	TRBJ2-7	TRBV20-1	many	CSARSTRTYEQYF	TGCAGTGCGAGAAGCACACGGACCTACGAGCAGTACTTC
-	TRBJ2-1	TRBV20-1	many	CSARDSGTPHIHNEQFF	TGCAGTGCTAGAGATTCCGGGACCCCTCATATCCACAATGAGCAGTTCTTC
TRBD2	TRBJ2-3	TRBV11-2	many	CASSPREGDTQYF	TGTGCCAGCAGCCCTCGGGAGGGGGATACGCAGTATTTT
-	TRBJ1-4	TRBV12-3/TRBV12-4	many	CASSFMVLSTNEKLFF	TGTGCCAGCAGTTTTATGGTTTTGTCAACTAATGAAAAACTGTTTTTT
TRBD1	TRBJ2-3	TRBV30	few	CAWTGQGVSNQPQYF	TGTGCCTGGACGGGACAGGGGGTTAGCAATCAGCCCCAGTATTTT
TRBD1	TRBJ2-7	TRBV11-2	few	CASVGSGRQGYEQYF	TGTGCCAGCGTAGGATCCGGTAGACAGGGGTACGAGCAGTACTTC
TRBD1	TRBJ1-1	TRBV7-2	many	CASSAQGGSTEAFF	TGTGCCAGCAGCGCACAGGGGGGGAGCACTGAAGCTTTCTTT
TRBD1	TRBJ2-7	TRBV20-1	many	CSARKTGGRYEQYF	TGCAGTGCTAGAAAGACAGGGGGCAGGTACGAGCAGTACTTC